The 8 T cell receptor beta chains presented below share a single source sample, sequenced in a study of cytomegalovirus exposure and HLA in healthy donors. Primers for the PCR totalled 60 Vbeta and 13 Jbeta. Assay used: immunoSEQ multiplex PCR; TCRdb lists only in-frame clones, some missing. Among fewer than 110,000 clones listed, around 79% were seen once. The sample consisted of PBMCs. These receptors were collected from a woman in her thirties or forties in good health and CMV-seronegative.

This clone was recorded only once. This rearrangement joins TRBV7-2 to TRBJ2-7; D remains ambiguous. Germline CDR1 and CDR2: SGHTA and FQGNSA. Trimming took off 1 base at V and 2 bases at J, with 9 bases between the two ends. This CDR3 region has 14 residues. CDR3 amino acids: CASSLGGRAYEQYF. CDR3 DNA sequence: TGTGCCAGCAGCTTAGGAGGTCGGGCCTACGAGCAGTACTTC.

This clone was counted a few times. V is TRBV29-1 and J is TRBJ2-7, with TRBD1 matching over 7 bases. Germline V lookup: CDR1 SQVTM, CDR2 ANQGSEA. The CDR3 has 12 residues. Trimming at V came to 3 bases and at J to 4 bases, leaving 3 bases not matched to a gene. CDR3 amino acids: CSVDLTGYEQYF. The CDR3 nucleotides are TGCAGCGTTGATTTGACAGGGTACGAGCAGTACTTC.

V gene TRBV2 combines with J gene TRBJ2-5; D unresolved. Trimming left V 3 bases short and J 5 bases short, with 7 bases between. Germline assignment: CDR1 SNHLY and CDR2 FYNNEI. This CDR3 region has 12 residues. This chain's CDR3 is CASSDRSETQYF. The CDR3 nucleotides are TGTGCCAGCAGTGATCGGTCCGAGACCCAGTACTTC.

The table lists this clone with a few counts. This chain connects TRBV18 to TRBJ2-5, with 9 bases matching TRBD2. V dropped 4 bases and J dropped 4; count of bases not matched to a gene: 1. Germline-derived CDR1 and CDR2 are KGHSH and LQKENI. This CDR3 spans 13 amino acids. Written as DNA, the CDR3 is TGTGCCAGCTCACTGCGGGAGGGAGAGACCCAGTACTTC. It translates to CASSLREGETQYF. Full variable domain (remainder filled in from reference TRBV18 and TRBJ2-5): NAGVMQNPRHLVRRRGQEARLRCSPMKGHSHVYWYRQLPEEGLKFMVYLQKENIIDESGMPKERFSAEFPKEGPSILRIQQVVRGDSAAYFCASSLREGETQYFGPGTRLLVL.

This sequence joins TRBV5-1 and TRBJ1-2; a weak D match, TRBD1 (6 bases). The CDR3 sequence is 13 residues long. Germline V lookup: CDR1 SGHRS, CDR2 YFSETQ. With 4 bases removed from V and 1 base from J, the gap between germline ends came to 8 bases. CDR3 sequence (DNA): TGCGCCAGCAGCCCACAGGGTAACTATGGCTACACCTTC. Translated, it gives CASSPQGNYGYTF.

V is TRBV11-1 and J is TRBJ2-7; D perhaps matches TRBD2 (7 bases). The length of the CDR3 is 15 residues. Trimming removed 1 base from V and 6 bases from J, with 16 bases in between. Germline V gives CDR1 SGHAT, CDR2 FQDESV (reference sequence). The chain's CDR3 is CASSLGGGGLREQYF. Here the CDR3 DNA reads TGTGCCAGCAGCTTAGGAGGGGGGGGGCTCCGCGAGCAGTACTTC.

The chain links TRBV4-3 to TRBJ2-3, with 7 bases matching TRBD1. V lost 3 bases and J lost 1; bases outside the gene matches: 4. In germline, CDR1 is LGHNA, CDR2 YSLEER. The CDR3 contains 15 residues. The CDR3 region is CASSQEGQGTDTQYF. The CDR3 nucleotides are TGCGCCAGCAGCCAGGAAGGACAGGGCACAGATACGCAGTATTTT.

The rearrangement links TRBV7-3 to TRBJ2-2, with TRBD2 matching over 8 bases. The CDR3 runs 15 residues. With V trimmed by 5 bases and J by 2 bases, 4 bases remained unmatched. The germline V gene encodes CDR1 SGHTA and CDR2 FQGTGA. As DNA, the CDR3 is TGTGCCAGCAGCCCACGGACTAGCAACACCGGGGAGCTGTTTTTT. Its translation is CASSPRTSNTGELFF.